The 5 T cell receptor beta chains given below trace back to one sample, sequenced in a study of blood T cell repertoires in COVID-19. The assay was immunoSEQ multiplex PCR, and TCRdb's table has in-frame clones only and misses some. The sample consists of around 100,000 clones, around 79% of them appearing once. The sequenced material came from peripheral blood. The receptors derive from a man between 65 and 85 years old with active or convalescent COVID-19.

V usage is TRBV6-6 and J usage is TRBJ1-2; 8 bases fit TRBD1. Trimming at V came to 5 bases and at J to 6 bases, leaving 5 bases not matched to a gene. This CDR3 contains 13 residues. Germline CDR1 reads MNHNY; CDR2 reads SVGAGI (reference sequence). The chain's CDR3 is CASSPDRAHGYTF. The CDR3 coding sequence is TGTGCCAGCAGTCCGGACAGGGCCCATGGCTACACCTTC.

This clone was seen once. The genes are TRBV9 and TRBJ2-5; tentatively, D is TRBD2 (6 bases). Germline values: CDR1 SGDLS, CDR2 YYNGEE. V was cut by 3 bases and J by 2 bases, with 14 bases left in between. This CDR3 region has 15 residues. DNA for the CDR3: TGTGCCAGCAGCGCCCAGACGCGGGGACAAGAGACCCAGTACTTC. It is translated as CASSAQTRGQETQYF.

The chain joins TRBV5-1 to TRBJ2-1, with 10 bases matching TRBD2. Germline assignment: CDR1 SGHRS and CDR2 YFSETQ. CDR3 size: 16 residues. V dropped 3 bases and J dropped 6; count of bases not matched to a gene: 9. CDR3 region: CASSSVIAGGANEQFF. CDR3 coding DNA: TGCGCCAGCAGCTCCGTGATAGCGGGAGGCGCCAATGAGCAGTTCTTC.

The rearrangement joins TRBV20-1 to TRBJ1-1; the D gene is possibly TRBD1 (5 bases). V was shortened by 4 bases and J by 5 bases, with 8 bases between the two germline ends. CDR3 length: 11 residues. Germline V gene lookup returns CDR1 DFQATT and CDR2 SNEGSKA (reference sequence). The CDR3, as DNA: TGCAGTGCTAAACAGGAGACTGAAGCTTTCTTT. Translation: CSAKQETEAFF.

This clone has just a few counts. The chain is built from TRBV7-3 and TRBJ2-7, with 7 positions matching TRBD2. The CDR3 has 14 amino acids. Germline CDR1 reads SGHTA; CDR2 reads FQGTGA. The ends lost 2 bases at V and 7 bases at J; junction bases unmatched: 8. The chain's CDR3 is CASSLLPGRTEQYF. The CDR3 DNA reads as TGTGCCAGCAGCTTACTACCCGGGAGGACGGAGCAGTACTTC.